These 20 T cell receptor beta chains came from one sample sequenced in a study of response to subunit inactivated influenza vaccine. TCRdb analysed the RT-PCR reads with MiXCR anew, one entry per CDR3 protein. This sample has roughly 500,000 distinct CDR3 sequences, with about 17% found just once. The source material was CD4+ T cells sorted from PBMCs, sampled approximately 25 months after vaccination. These receptors were obtained from a man in his fifties or sixties who received an inactivated influenza vaccine.

On this clonotype: This may be a read error, as it is one base from a much larger clone. The V call is TRBV7-6, the J call TRBJ2-1; TRBD2 agrees at 12 bases. The CDR3 covers 17 residues. Germline assignment: CDR1 SGHVS and CDR2 FNYEAQ. This CDR3 reads CASSLEASGRAYDEQFF. In nucleotides, the CDR3 is TGTGCCAGCAGCTTAGAGGCTAGCGGGAGGGCCTACGATGAGCAGTTCTTC.

This clonotype was seen a few times. The genes are TRBV6-5 and TRBJ2-7; perhaps TRBD1 as D (6 bases). Germline assignment: CDR1 MNHEY and CDR2 SVGAGI. The length of the CDR3 is 15 residues. V lost 0 bases and J lost 2, with 11 bases in between. The CDR3 protein is CASSYSLGAPYEQYF. CDR3 nucleotides: TGTGCCAGCAGTTACTCGCTGGGGGCGCCCTACGAGCAGTACTTC.

As DNA, the CDR3 is TGCAGTGCTAGACAGGGGGCAGACTACAATGAGCAGTTCTTC. This translates into CSARQGADYNEQFF. This rearrangement joins TRBV20-1 to TRBJ2-1, with 8 nucleotides matching TRBD1. Losses at the gene ends were 2 bases for V and 3 bases for J; bases not matched to a gene: 3. Germline CDR1 is DFQATT and CDR2 is SNEGSKA (reference sequence). The CDR3 contains 14 residues.

In this sample, this clonotype turned up many times. This rearrangement joins TRBV7-2 to TRBJ2-5; D may be TRBD1 (5 bases). The CDR3 length is 14 residues. V was trimmed by 1 base and J by 5 bases, leaving 11 bases between them. The germline V gene encodes CDR1 SGHTA and CDR2 FQGNSA. The chain's CDR3 is CASSLGQRPETQYF. The CDR3 DNA reads as TGTGCCAGCAGCTTAGGACAGCGCCCGGAGACCCAGTACTTC. Based on the CDR3 plus reference TRBV7-2 and TRBJ2-5, the full variable domain is GAGVSQSPSNKVTEKGKDVELRCDPISGHTALYWYRQSLGQGLEFLIYFQGNSAPDKSGLPSDRFSAERTGGSVSTLTIQRTQQEDSAVYLCASSLGQRPETQYFGPGTRLLVL.

This clonotype was seen only a few times. V usage is TRBV20-1 and J usage is TRBJ2-2; 14 positions match TRBD2. V shed 0 bases, J shed 1 base, and the junction held 4 bases outside the gene matches. The CDR3 has 18 amino acids. Germline lookup yields CDR1 DFQATT and CDR2 SNEGSKA (reference sequence). CDR3 amino acids: CSARDGTSGSWNTGELFF. The CDR3 DNA is TGCAGTGCTAGAGACGGGACTAGCGGGAGTTGGAACACCGGGGAGCTGTTTTTT.

This clonotype appeared a few times. The chain uses TRBV9 and TRBJ2-7; 7 bases match TRBD1. The CDR3 length is 16 residues. Germline lookup yields CDR1 SGDLS and CDR2 YYNGEE. Unmatched junction bases numbered 12, after V lost 4 bases and J lost 2 bases. CDR3 loop: CASSSRPGQMTYEQYF. The CDR3 coding sequence is TGTGCCAGCAGCTCCCGACCGGGACAGATGACCTACGAGCAGTACTTC.

This clonotype was found a few times. The chain links TRBV6-1 to TRBJ2-5; a weak D match, TRBD1 (5 bases). The germline V and J ends were trimmed by 1 base and 4 bases, with 10 bases remaining between them. Germline CDR1 is MNHNS and CDR2 is SASEGT. The CDR3 totals 14 residues. The CDR3 spells CASSEVQGAETQYF. DNA of the CDR3: TGTGCCAGCAGTGAAGTTCAGGGTGCAGAGACCCAGTACTTC.

V usage is TRBV12-3 or TRBV12-4 and J usage is TRBJ2-7, with D maybe TRBD2 (6 bases). The CDR3 has 14 residues. V was clipped by 6 bases and J by 5 bases, with 17 bases between them. CDR3 protein: CASSRTSRINEQYF. CDR3 nucleotide sequence: TGTGCCAGCAGCCGCACTAGCAGGATTAACGAGCAGTACTTC.

CDR3 DNA sequence: TGTGCCACCAGTGAACCAGGTGCCACTGAAGCTTTCTTT. Its translation is CATSEPGATEAFF. J is TRBJ1-1 and V is TRBV24-1; no clear D gene. The ends were cut back, 4 bases at V and 4 bases at J, with 9 bases in the middle. The CDR3 has 13 amino acids. Germline assignment: CDR1 KGHDR and CDR2 SFDVKD.

This clonotype was observed at least ten times. The chain is built from TRBV5-5 and TRBJ1-5; 7 bases line up with TRBD1. Germline values: CDR1 SGHKS, CDR2 YYEKEE (reference sequence). The CDR3 spans 16 residues. Trimming at V came to 0 bases and at J to 3 bases, leaving 6 bases not matched to a gene. The CDR3 DNA reads as TGTGCCAGCAGCTTGGTGGCAGGGGGACACAATCAGCCCCAGCATTTT. Protein product: CASSLVAGGHNQPQHF.

This clonotype was recorded a few times. This chain links TRBV5-1 with TRBJ1-6; D might be TRBD1 (5 bases). Trimming pared 0 bases from V and 7 bases from J, leaving 17 bases between. The CDR3 consists of 17 residues. CDR1 and CDR2 (germline): SGHRS, YFSETQ. CDR3 in DNA: TGCGCCAGCAGCTTGGATAGTGGGACCTTATACAATTCACCCCTCCACTTT. Protein product: CASSLDSGTLYNSPLHF.

This clonotype was seen more than once but under ten times. V and J are TRBV12-5 and TRBJ2-2, with 8 bases fitting TRBD2. The V segment lost 0 bases and the J segment 4 bases; nucleotides outside the gene matches: 13. Germline lookup yields CDR1 LGHNT and CDR2 FRNRAP. This CDR3 is 19 amino acids long. For the CDR3, the DNA is TGTGCTAGTGGTTTGGTATTGGGTAGCGGGACTCCAAGCACCGGGGAGCTGTTTTTT. Residues: CASGLVLGSGTPSTGELFF.

This clonotype has more than one count but fewer than ten. The genes are TRBV30 and TRBJ2-7, with D unresolved. Germline V gene sequence: CDR1 GTSNPN, CDR2 SVGIG (reference sequence). Trimming shortened V by 6 bases and J by 1 base, and 7 bases separated the two germline ends. The CDR3 has 11 residues. The CDR3 nucleotides are TGTGCCTGTACCAGGTCCTACGAGCAGTACTTC. It encodes CACTRSYEQYF.

V gene TRBV15 combines with J gene TRBJ2-1, with 9 bases matching TRBD1. The CDR3 runs 19 residues. Losses at the gene ends were 1 base for V and 2 bases for J; bases not matched to a gene: 12. The germline CDR1 and CDR2 sequences are LNHNV and YYDKDF (reference sequence). DNA of the CDR3: TGTGCCACCAGCAGAGTTATTCGCGACGGGACAGGGCCCTACAATGAGCAGTTCTTC. This gives the protein CATSRVIRDGTGPYNEQFF.

This clonotype has at least ten counts. Here the CDR3 reads CASRILAASTDTQYF. Written as DNA, the CDR3 is TGTGCCAGCAGAATACTAGCGGCTAGCACAGATACGCAGTATTTT. The chain links TRBV12-3 or TRBV12-4 to TRBJ2-3; 8 bases are a match to TRBD2. V shed 6 bases, J shed 0 bases, and the junction held 5 bases outside the gene matches. The CDR3 covers 15 residues.

The chain carries TRBV7-2 and TRBJ2-7, with a possible D match to TRBD2 (7 bases). The germline V and J ends were trimmed by 1 base and 3 bases, with 13 bases remaining between them. The length of the CDR3 is 15 residues. Germline V gives CDR1 SGHTA, CDR2 FQGNSA. In nucleotides, the CDR3 is TGTGCCAGCAGCTTAGTGGCGGGGGCAGGCTACGAGCAGTACTTC. This codes for CASSLVAGAGYEQYF.

This clonotype was found a few times. V and J are TRBV20-1 and TRBJ2-1; the D gene is possibly TRBD2 (5 bases). The CDR3 covers 14 residues. Germline V lookup: CDR1 DFQATT, CDR2 SNEGSKA (reference sequence). Trimming shortened V by 2 bases and J by 6 bases, and 14 bases separated the two germline ends. The chain's CDR3 is CSARTGIPGNEQFF. The CDR3 nucleotides are TGCAGTGCTAGAACCGGGATCCCTGGCAATGAGCAGTTCTTC.

The CDR3 loop is CASSLEGGYTGELFF. As DNA, the CDR3 is TGTGCCAGCAGCTTGGAGGGAGGGTACACCGGGGAGCTGTTTTTT. V is TRBV7-3 and J is TRBJ2-2; 7 bases map to TRBD2. V lost 3 bases, J lost 3 bases, and 4 bases stayed unmatched. The CDR3 is 15 amino acids. The V gene's germline CDR1 is SGHTA and CDR2 FQGTGA.

This clonotype was recorded a few times. The chain recombines TRBV11-2 with TRBJ2-5; D ambiguous. The V gene's germline CDR1 is SGHAT and CDR2 FQNNGV. The length of the CDR3 is 13 residues. Trimming took off 5 bases at V and 4 bases at J, with 11 bases between the two ends. This CDR3 reads CASSPNGRETQYF. The CDR3, as DNA: TGTGCCAGCAGCCCCAATGGGCGAGAGACCCAGTACTTC. Full variable domain (rest looked up from reference TRBV11-2 and TRBJ2-5): EAGVAQSPRYKIIEKRQSVAFWCNPISGHATLYWYQQILGQGPKLLIQFQNNGVVDDSQLPKDRFSAERLKGVDSTLKIQPAKLEDSAVYLCASSPNGRETQYFGPGTRLLVL.

The table lists this clonotype with a few counts. The chain links TRBV30 to TRBJ2-7; D not resolved. Germline CDR1 reads GTSNPN; CDR2 reads SVGIG (reference sequence). V gave up 6 bases and J gave up 5 bases, with 11 bases separating them. This CDR3 region has 11 residues. The DNA for the CDR3 is TGTGCCTGTTACTCGATCGACGAGCAGTACTTC. Protein product: CACYSIDEQYF.